This TCR beta chain was observed in a study of siplizumab effects on memory and regulatory T cells. Roughly 94,000 TCR templates were assayed per sample. The repertoire was sequenced with immunoSEQ multiplex PCR; TCRdb's copy has only in-frame clones and lacks some. The repertoire holds around 110,000 clones, with 94% as singletons. Points on this clone: Its antigen remains unidentified.

Per the germline V gene, CDR1 is LNHDA and CDR2 is SQIVND (reference sequence). Trimming removed 2 bases from V and 4 bases from J, with 14 bases in between. This CDR3 is 15 amino acids long. Whole-study results and caveats: Tregs proliferating in siplizumab cultures lacked confirmation of their suppressive function. In siplizumab conditions, mappable alloreactive CD4+ clones averaged 68.8% Treg-derived, against 25% to 30% in controls.

The J gene is TRBJ1-2, the V gene TRBV19; D not certain. Specimen: non-Treg CD4+ T cells sorted from blood. The TCR was taken from a human donor in good health. The CDR3 DNA follows: TGTGCCAGTAGTATATACGGGGAATCCGGCTATGGCTACACCTTC. It encodes CASSIYGESGYGYTF.